These T cell receptor beta chains were read from a single sample in a study of blood T cell repertoires in COVID-19. Libraries were prepared by immunoSEQ multiplex PCR; TCRdb keeps only in-frame clonotypes and omits some of them. The sample has tens of thousands of clones; around four fifths are singletons. The sequencing sample was made of peripheral blood. The source of these receptors is a woman older than 75 with active or convalescent COVID-19. The CDR3 runs from the conserved cysteine through the conserved F or W. The D gene is left open where the match is weak. Clone size is given for some rows only: seen once, a few or many times, or a class if the clone is expanded.

D gene	clone size	V gene	J gene	CDR3 protein	CDR3 DNA
TRBD1	few	TRBV5-6	TRBJ1-1	CASSGRQGAGGAFF	TGTGCCAGCAGCGGCCGACAGGGGGCCGGGGGAGCTTTCTTT
-	-	TRBV28	TRBJ1-5	CASSLPPVGNQPQHF	TGTGCCAGCAGTTTACCCCCCGTTGGCAATCAGCCCCAGCATTTT
-	-	TRBV2	TRBJ1-1	CASSEARTANTEAFF	TGTGCCAGCAGTGAAGCTAGGACAGCTAACACTGAAGCTTTCTTT
-	-	TRBV4-2	TRBJ2-4	CASSQDPGANNIQYF	TGTGCCAGCAGCCAGGACCCAGGGGCGAATAACATTCAGTACTTC
-	once	TRBV5-6	TRBJ1-5	CASSYGPGFSQPQHF	TGTGCCAGCAGCTACGGGCCAGGGTTCTCTCAGCCCCAGCATTTT
-	-	TRBV15	TRBJ1-1	CATSRDLFGGFGSAEAFF	TGTGCCACCAGCAGAGATCTATTTGGGGGCTTCGGTTCGGCTGAAGCTTTCTTT
TRBD1	-	TRBV2	TRBJ1-1	CASSQGTARNTEAFF	TGTGCCAGCAGCCAGGGGACAGCAAGGAACACTGAAGCTTTCTTT
-	-	TRBV6-2/TRBV6-3	TRBJ2-1	CASSQTGLADYNEQFF	TGTGCCAGCAGTCAAACAGGGCTAGCGGATTACAATGAGCAGTTCTTC
TRBD2	-	TRBV27	TRBJ2-6	CASSLRVAGPTLSGANVLTF	TGTGCCAGCAGTTTACGCGTAGCGGGCCCGACTCTATCTGGGGCCAACGTCCTGACTTTC
-	-	TRBV11-2	TRBJ2-7	CASSLATDSSYEQYF	TGTGCCAGCAGCTTAGCCACGGACAGCAGCTACGAGCAGTACTTC
-	-	TRBV7-9	TRBJ2-3	CASSLGVANTDTQYF	TGTGCCAGCAGCTTAGGAGTAGCAAATACAGATACGCAGTATTTT
-	-	TRBV27	TRBJ1-4	CASIVGGTNEKLFF	TGTGCCAGCATAGTTGGAGGGACGAATGAAAAACTGTTTTTT
TRBD1	-	TRBV12-3/TRBV12-4	TRBJ2-7	CASSGTAYEQYF	TGTGCCAGCAGCGGGACAGCGTACGAGCAGTACTTC
-	-	TRBV19	TRBJ1-6	CASSLRGNSPLHF	TGTGCCAGTAGTTTGAGGGGGAATTCACCCCTCCACTTT
TRBD2	-	TRBV6-2/TRBV6-3	TRBJ2-1	CASSYTGLAGANEQFF	TGTGCCAGCAGTTACACGGGACTAGCGGGAGCTAATGAGCAGTTCTTC
TRBD1	-	TRBV14	TRBJ1-3	CASRETGNSGNTIYF	TGTGCCAGCAGGGAGACAGGGAACTCTGGAAACACCATATATTTT
-	-	TRBV28	TRBJ1-6	CASKTGNNSPLHF	TGTGCCAGCAAAACAGGGAATAATTCACCCCTCCACTTT
TRBD1	-	TRBV3-1/TRBV3-2	TRBJ1-1	CASSPRTGGNTEAFF	TGTGCCAGCAGCCCCCGGACAGGGGGTAACACTGAAGCTTTCTTT
-	-	TRBV28	TRBJ1-5	CASSPAGASREPQHF	TGTGCCAGCAGTCCGGCAGGGGCGTCCCGGGAACCCCAGCATTTT
TRBD1	-	TRBV11-1	TRBJ1-1	CASSDQGVNTEAFF	TGTGCCAGCAGCGACCAGGGGGTGAACACTGAAGCTTTCTTT
-	-	TRBV6-5	TRBJ1-2	CASSPGPYGYTF	TGTGCCAGCAGCCCAGGGCCCTATGGCTACACCTTC
-	-	TRBV28	TRBJ1-1	CASSSTSPTGNTEAFF	TGTGCCAGCAGTTCCACCTCACCGACAGGGAACACTGAAGCTTTCTTT
TRBD2	once	TRBV18	TRBJ2-3	CASSPSSSGITDTQYF	TGTGCCAGCTCACCATCAAGTAGCGGGATTACAGATACGCAGTATTTT
TRBD2	-	TRBV11-3	TRBJ2-1	CASSRGAGGPYNEQFF	TGTGCCAGCAGCCGGGGAGCGGGAGGGCCGTACAATGAGCAGTTCTTC